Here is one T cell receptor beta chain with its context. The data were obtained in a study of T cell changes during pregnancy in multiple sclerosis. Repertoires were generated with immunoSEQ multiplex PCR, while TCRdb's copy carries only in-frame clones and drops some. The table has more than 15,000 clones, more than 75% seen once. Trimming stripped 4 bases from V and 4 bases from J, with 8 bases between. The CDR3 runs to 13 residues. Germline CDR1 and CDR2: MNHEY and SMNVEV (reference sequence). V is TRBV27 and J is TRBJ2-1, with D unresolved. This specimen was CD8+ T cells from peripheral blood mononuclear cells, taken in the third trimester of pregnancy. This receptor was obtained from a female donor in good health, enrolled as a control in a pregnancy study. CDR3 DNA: TGTGCCAGCAGTTACTTCGCATACAATGAGCAGTTCTTC. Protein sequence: CASSYFAYNEQFF.